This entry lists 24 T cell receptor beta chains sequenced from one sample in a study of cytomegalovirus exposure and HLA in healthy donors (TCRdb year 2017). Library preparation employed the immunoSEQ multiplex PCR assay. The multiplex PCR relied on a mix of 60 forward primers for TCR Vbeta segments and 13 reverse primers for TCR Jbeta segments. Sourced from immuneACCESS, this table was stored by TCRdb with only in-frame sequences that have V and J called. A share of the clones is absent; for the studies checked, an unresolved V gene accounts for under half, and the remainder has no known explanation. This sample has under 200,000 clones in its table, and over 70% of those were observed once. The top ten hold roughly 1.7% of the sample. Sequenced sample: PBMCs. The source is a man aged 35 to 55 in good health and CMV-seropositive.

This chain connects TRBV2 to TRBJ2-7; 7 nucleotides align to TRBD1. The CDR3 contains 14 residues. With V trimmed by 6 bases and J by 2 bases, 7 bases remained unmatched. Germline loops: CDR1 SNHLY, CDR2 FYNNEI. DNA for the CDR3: TGTGCCAGCAGGCGTCCGGGACAGACCTACGAGCAGTACTTC. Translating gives CASRRPGQTYEQYF.

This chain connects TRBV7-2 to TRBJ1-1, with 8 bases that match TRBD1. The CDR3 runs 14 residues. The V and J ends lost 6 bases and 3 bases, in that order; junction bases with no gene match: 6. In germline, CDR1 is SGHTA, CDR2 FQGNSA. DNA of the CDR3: TGTGCCAGCAGGCTAGACAGGGGAGACACTGAAGCTTTCTTT. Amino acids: CASRLDRGDTEAFF.

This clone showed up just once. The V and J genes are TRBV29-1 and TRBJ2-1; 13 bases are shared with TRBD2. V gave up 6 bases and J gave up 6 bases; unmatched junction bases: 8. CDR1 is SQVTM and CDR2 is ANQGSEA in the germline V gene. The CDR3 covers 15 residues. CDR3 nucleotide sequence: TGCAGCGTCCAAAAGACTAGCGGGGGGATCAATGAGCAGTTCTTC. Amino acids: CSVQKTSGGINEQFF.

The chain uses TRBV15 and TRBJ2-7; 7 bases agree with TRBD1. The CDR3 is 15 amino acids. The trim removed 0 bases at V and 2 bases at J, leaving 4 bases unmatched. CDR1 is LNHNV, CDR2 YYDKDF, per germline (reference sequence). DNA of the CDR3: TGTGCCACCAGCAGAGATGGTCAGGGGGCCTACGAGCAGTACTTC. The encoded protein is CATSRDGQGAYEQYF.

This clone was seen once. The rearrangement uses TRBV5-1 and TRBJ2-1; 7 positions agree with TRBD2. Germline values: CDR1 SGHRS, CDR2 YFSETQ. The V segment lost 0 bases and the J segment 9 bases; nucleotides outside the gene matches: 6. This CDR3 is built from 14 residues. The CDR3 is CASSLDPGGVEQFF. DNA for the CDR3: TGCGCCAGCAGCTTGGATCCGGGGGGTGTTGAGCAGTTCTTC. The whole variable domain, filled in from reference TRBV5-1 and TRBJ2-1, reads KAGVTQTPRYLIKTRGQQVTLSCSPISGHRSVSWYQQTPGQGLQFLFEYFSETQRNKGNFPGRFSGRQFSNSRSEMNVSTLELGDSALYLCASSLDPGGVEQFFGPGTRLTVL.

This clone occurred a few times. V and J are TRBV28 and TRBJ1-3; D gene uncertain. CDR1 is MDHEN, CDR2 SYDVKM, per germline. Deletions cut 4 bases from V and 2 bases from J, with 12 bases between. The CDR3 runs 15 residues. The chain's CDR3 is CASSSMTRTGNTIYF. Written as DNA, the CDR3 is TGTGCCAGCAGTTCCATGACACGGACTGGAAACACCATATATTTT.

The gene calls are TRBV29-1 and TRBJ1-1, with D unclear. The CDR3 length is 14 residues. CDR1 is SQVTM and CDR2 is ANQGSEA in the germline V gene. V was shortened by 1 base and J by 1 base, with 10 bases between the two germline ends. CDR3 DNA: TGCAGCGTTGAAGCGGGTTTTTCGAACACTGAAGCTTTCTTT. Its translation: CSVEAGFSNTEAFF.

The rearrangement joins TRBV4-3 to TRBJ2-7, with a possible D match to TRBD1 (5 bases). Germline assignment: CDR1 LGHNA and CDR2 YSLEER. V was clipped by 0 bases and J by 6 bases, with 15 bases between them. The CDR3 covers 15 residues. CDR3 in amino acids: CASSQDDIRGSEQYF. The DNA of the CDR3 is TGCGCCAGCAGCCAAGATGATATTAGGGGTAGCGAGCAGTACTTC.

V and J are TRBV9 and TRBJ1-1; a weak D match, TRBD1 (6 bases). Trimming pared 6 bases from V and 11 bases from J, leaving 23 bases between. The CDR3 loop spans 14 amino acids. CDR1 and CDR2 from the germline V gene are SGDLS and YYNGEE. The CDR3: CASNMRGGLLGAFF. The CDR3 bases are TGTGCCAGCAACATGAGGGGGGGCCTGCTGGGGGCTTTCTTT.

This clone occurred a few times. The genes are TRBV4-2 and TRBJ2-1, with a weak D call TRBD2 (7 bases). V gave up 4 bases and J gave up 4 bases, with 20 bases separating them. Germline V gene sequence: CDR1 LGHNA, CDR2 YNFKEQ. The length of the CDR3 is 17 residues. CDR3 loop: CASSREGGGRLYNEQFF. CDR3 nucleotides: TGTGCCAGCAGCCGGGAGGGGGGTGGGAGGCTTTACAATGAGCAGTTCTTC.

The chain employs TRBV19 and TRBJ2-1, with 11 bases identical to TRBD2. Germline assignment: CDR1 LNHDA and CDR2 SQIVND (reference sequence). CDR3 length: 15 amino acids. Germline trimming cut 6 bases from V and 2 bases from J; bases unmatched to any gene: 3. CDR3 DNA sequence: TGTGCCAGTAGCCCGGGACTAGCGGCCTACAATGAGCAGTTCTTC. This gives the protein CASSPGLAAYNEQFF.

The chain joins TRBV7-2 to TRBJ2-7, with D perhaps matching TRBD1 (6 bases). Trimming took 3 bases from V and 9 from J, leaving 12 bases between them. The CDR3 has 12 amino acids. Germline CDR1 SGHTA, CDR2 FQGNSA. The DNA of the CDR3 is TGTGCCAGCAGCTTTAGAGGGGGTTCGCAGTACTTC. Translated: CASSFRGGSQYF. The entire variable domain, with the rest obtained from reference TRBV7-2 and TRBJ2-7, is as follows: GAGVSQSPSNKVTEKGKDVELRCDPISGHTALYWYRQSLGQGLEFLIYFQGNSAPDKSGLPSDRFSAERTGGSVSTLTIQRTQQEDSAVYLCASSFRGGSQYFGPGTRLTVT.

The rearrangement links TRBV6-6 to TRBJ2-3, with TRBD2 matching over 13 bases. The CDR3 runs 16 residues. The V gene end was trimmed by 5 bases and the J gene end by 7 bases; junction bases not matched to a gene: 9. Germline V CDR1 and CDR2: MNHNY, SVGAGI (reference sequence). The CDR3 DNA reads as TGTGCCAGCAGTCGTCCCACTAGCGGGAGGGCCAATACGCAGTATTTT. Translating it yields CASSRPTSGRANTQYF.

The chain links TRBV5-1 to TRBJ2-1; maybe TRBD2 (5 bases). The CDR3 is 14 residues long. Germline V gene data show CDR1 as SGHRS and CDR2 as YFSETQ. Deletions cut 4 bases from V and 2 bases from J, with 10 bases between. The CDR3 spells CASSLGDTYNEQFF. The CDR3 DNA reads TGCGCCAGCAGCCTCGGGGATACCTACAATGAGCAGTTCTTC.

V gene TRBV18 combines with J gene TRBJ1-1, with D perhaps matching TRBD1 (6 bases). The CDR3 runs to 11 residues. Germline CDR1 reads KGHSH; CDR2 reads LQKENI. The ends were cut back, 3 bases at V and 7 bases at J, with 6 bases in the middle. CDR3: CASSPDSEAFF. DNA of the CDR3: TGTGCCAGCTCACCGGACAGTGAAGCTTTCTTT.

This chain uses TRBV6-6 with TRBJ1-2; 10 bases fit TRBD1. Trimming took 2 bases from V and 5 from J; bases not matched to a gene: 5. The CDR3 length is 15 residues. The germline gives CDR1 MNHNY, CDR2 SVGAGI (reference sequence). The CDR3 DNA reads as TGTGCCAGCAGTTACGGGACAGGGGATAGGTATGGCTACACCTTC. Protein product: CASSYGTGDRYGYTF.

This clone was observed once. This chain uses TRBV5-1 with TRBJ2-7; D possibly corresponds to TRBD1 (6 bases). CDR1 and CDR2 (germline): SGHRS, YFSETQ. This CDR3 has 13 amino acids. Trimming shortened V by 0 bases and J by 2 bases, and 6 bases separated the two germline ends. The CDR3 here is CASSLDRAYEQYF. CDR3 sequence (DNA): TGCGCCAGCAGCTTGGACAGGGCCTACGAGCAGTACTTC. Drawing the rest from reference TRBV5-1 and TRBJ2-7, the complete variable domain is KAGVTQTPRYLIKTRGQQVTLSCSPISGHRSVSWYQQTPGQGLQFLFEYFSETQRNKGNFPGRFSGRQFSNSRSEMNVSTLELGDSALYLCASSLDRAYEQYFGPGTRLTVT.

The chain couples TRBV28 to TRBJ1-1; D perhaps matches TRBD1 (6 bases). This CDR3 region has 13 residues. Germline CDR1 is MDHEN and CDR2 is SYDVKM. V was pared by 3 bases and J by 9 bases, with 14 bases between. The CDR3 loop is CASSFGDRDKAFF. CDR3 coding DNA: TGTGCCAGCAGTTTTGGGGACCGGGACAAAGCTTTCTTT.

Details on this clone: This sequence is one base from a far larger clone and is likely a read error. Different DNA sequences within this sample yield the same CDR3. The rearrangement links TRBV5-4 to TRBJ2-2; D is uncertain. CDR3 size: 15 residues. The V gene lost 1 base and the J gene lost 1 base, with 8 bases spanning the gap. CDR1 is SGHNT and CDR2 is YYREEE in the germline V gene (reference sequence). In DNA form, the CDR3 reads TGTGCCAGCAGCTTGAAAGCGATGAACACCGGGGAGCTGTTTTTT. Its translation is CASSLKAMNTGELFF.

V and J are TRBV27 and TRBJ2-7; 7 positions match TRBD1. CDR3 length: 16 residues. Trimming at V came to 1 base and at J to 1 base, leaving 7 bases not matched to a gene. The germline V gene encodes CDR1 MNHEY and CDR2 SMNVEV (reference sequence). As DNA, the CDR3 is TGTGCCAGCAGTTTATTGGGACAGCTTTCTTCCTACGAGCAGTACTTC. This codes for CASSLLGQLSSYEQYF.

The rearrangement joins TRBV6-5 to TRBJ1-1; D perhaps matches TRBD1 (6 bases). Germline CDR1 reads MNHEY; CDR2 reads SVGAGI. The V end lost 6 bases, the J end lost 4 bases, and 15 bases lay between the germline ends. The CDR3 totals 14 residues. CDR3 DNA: TGTGCCAGCAGGGTACAGGGTACGAGCACTGAAGCTTTCTTT. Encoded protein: CASRVQGTSTEAFF.

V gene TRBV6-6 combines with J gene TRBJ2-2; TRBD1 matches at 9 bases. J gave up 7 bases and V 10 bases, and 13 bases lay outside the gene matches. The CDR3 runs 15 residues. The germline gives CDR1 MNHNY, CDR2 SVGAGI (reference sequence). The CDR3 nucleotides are TGTGCCACCCTTGAAAGGACAGGGGAACGCGGGGAGCTGTTTTTT. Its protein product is CATLERTGERGELFF.

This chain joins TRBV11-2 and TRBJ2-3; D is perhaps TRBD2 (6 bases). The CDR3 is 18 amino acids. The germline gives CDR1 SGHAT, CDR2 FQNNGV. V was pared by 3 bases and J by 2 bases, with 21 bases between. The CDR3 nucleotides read TGTGCCAGCAGCTTTGGAGCGCGGGGATACGGTCACACAGATACGCAGTATTTT. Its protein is CASSFGARGYGHTDTQYF.

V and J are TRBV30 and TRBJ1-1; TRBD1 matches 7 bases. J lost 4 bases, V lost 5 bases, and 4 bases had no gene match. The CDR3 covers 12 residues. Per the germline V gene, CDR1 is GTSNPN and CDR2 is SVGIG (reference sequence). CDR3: CAWVQGGTEAFF. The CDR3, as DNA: TGTGCCTGGGTGCAGGGGGGCACTGAAGCTTTCTTT. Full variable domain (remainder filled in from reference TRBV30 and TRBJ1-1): SQTIHQWPATLVQPVGSPLSLECTVEGTSNPNLYWYRQAAGRGLQLLFYSVGIGQISSEVPQNLSASRPQDRQFILSSKKLLLSDSGFYLCAWVQGGTEAFFGQGTRLTVV.